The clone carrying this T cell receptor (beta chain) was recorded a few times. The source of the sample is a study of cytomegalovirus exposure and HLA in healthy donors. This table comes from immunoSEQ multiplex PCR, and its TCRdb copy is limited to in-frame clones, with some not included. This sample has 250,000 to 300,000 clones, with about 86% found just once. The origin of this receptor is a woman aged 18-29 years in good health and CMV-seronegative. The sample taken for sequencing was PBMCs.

Written as DNA, the CDR3 is TGCGCCAGCAGCCAAGGCGGCAGAATGAACACTGAAGCTTTCTTT. Translating it yields CASSQGGRMNTEAFF. V usage is TRBV4-3 and J usage is TRBJ1-1; D not certain. The V gene lost 1 base and the J gene lost 0 bases, with 9 bases spanning the gap. CDR3 length: 15 amino acids. CDR1 is LGHNA, CDR2 YSLEER, per germline.